This TCR beta chain was profiled in a study of blood T cell repertoires in COVID-19. The repertoire was sequenced with immunoSEQ multiplex PCR; TCRdb's copy has only in-frame clones and lacks some. This sample has some 200,000 clones; around three quarters occur once, and the top ten carry 5.5%. Trimming cost V 3 bases and J 7 bases, with 18 bases left between them. The CDR3 runs 15 residues. Germline V gene lookup returns CDR1 SNHLY and CDR2 FYNNEI. This clone showed up just once. The V gene is TRBV2, the J gene TRBJ2-5; a possible D gene is TRBD2 (6 bases). Sequencing was performed on peripheral blood. This receptor was taken from a woman aged 70-85 years with acute or convalescent COVID-19. The CDR3 nucleotides are TGTGCCAGCAGTGAGGGGCTAGCGCCCCGGGGGACCCAGTACTTC. It yields the protein CASSEGLAPRGTQYF.